These 5 T cell receptor beta chains were all obtained from the same sample, sequenced in a study of blood T cells in healthy people across ages. For the second PCR, which ran for about 6 to 11 cycles, a sample-barcoded 5' primer and a J-beta primer mix were used. MiXCR was run by TCRdb on the 5' RACE reads, yielding one entry per CDR3 protein. This table has about 280,000 distinct CDR3 sequences, 25% to 30% appearing once. The sequenced material came from blood. These receptors all stem from a woman in her 70s in good health.

This clonotype was counted only a few times. The chain couples TRBV5-1 to TRBJ2-2, with a weak D call TRBD1 (6 bases). This CDR3 has 16 residues. Trimming left V 0 bases short and J 3 bases short, with 12 bases between. CDR1 and CDR2 from the germline V gene are SGHRS and YFSETQ. Here the CDR3 DNA reads TGCGCCAGCAGCTTGGAAGGGACACCCGACACCGGGGAGCTGTTTTTT. Residues: CASSLEGTPDTGELFF.

This clonotype was seen only a few times. J is TRBJ1-1 and V is TRBV2; D remains ambiguous. CDR3 length: 14 residues. Trimming cost V 9 bases and J 1 base, with 15 bases left between them. Germline V lookup: CDR1 SNHLY, CDR2 FYNNEI. Here the CDR3 DNA reads TGTGCCAGTGGAACGCTCTGGGGGAACACTGAAGCTTTCTTT. Protein product: CASGTLWGNTEAFF.

The DNA for the CDR3 is TGTGCCAGCAGCTTGTCGGTTCCAGGACTAGCGGGCCCCACTCCTCTTAATGAGCAGTTCTTC. Its translation is CASSLSVPGLAGPTPLNEQFF. V gene TRBV7-9 combines with J gene TRBJ2-1, with 11 bases that match TRBD2. Germline CDR1 reads SEHNR; CDR2 reads FQNEAQ (reference sequence). CDR3 length: 21 residues. V was pared by 3 bases and J by 7 bases, with 23 bases of the junction left unmatched. Full variable domain (rest looked up from reference TRBV7-9 and TRBJ2-1): DTGVSQNPRHKITKRGQNVTFRCDPISEHNRLYWYRQTLGQGPEFLTYFQNEAQLEKSRLLSDRFSAERPKGSFSTLEIQRTEQGDSAMYLCASSLSVPGLAGPTPLNEQFFGPGTRLTVL.

This clonotype was recorded a few times. V is TRBV20-1 and J is TRBJ2-1; a weak D match, TRBD2 (7 bases). This CDR3 has 15 amino acids. Germline assignment: CDR1 DFQATT and CDR2 SNEGSKA (reference sequence). Trimming left V 5 bases short and J 5 bases short, with 19 bases between. In nucleotides, the CDR3 is TGCAGTGCTCCCGGAGAGGGGGGGATTCACAATGAGCAGTTCTTC. It is translated as CSAPGEGGIHNEQFF.

The chain combines TRBV20-1 with TRBJ1-5; 8 bases line up with TRBD1. Germline V gene lookup returns CDR1 DFQATT and CDR2 SNEGSKA (reference sequence). The CDR3 has 17 amino acids. J gave up 2 bases and V 3 bases, and 12 bases lay outside the gene matches. DNA for the CDR3: TGCAGTGCTAGGGACAGGGTGGTGGGGCAAGGCAATCAGCCCCAGCATTTT. This gives the protein CSARDRVVGQGNQPQHF.